This T cell receptor beta chain originates from a study of T cells in localized non-small cell lung cancer. Notes on the study in general: Adjacent uninvolved lung tissue had the highest T cell clonality, exceeding tumor.

With regard to this clone: Its antigen is not identified.

Using immunoSEQ multiplex PCR, the repertoire was profiled, and TCRdb retains in-frame clones only, with some absent. This repertoire shows 30,000 or so clones, more than 85% found once; its top ten account for over 25%. Sample: peripheral blood, taken before any cancer treatment. The sequence came from a female donor at least 60 years old with stage I lung adenocarcinoma.

The CDR3 reads CASSLGQLNEKLFF. In DNA form, the CDR3 reads TGTGCCAGCAGTTTGGGACAGCTTAATGAAAAACTGTTTTTT. The V call is TRBV6-6, the J call TRBJ1-4; TRBD1 matches at 7 bases. V was clipped by 4 bases and J by 4 bases; unmatched bases: 3. The CDR3 has 14 amino acids. Germline V gene data show CDR1 as MNHNY and CDR2 as SVGAGI (reference sequence).